Here is one T cell receptor beta chain with its context. The primer mix had 60 Vbeta and 13 Jbeta primers. Some clones are missing from TCRdb's copy, which holds only in-frame ones; the method was immunoSEQ multiplex PCR. The sample has around 90,000 clones, around nine tenths seen once. There are 16 residues in the CDR3. Per the germline V gene, CDR1 is SGHTA and CDR2 is FQGNSA. The V gene end was trimmed by 1 base and the J gene end by 6 bases; junction bases not matched to a gene: 5. The sample belongs to a study of cytomegalovirus exposure and HLA in healthy donors. Whole-study context: Out of 398 genotyped donors, roughly 80% belonged to the Caucasian-associated ancestry cluster.

Sampled while nominally healthy, donors likely had unrecorded immune exposures. The specimen was PBMCs. The clonotype was recovered from a man younger than 45 in good health and CMV-seropositive. This rearrangement joins TRBV7-2 to TRBJ2-2; 10 bases are a match to TRBD2. The DNA of the CDR3 is TGTGCCAGCAGCTTAGTCGCTAGCGGGAGATCCGGGGAGCTGTTTTTT. Translation: CASSLVASGRSGELFF.